This paragraph covers one T cell receptor beta chain sequence. The sample is drawn from a study of blood T cell repertoires in COVID-19. Study-level information: T cells, B-cell-depleted T cells, or PBMCs supplied cDNA or gDNA.

Germline V gene lookup returns CDR1 MGHDK and CDR2 SYGVNS. There are 16 residues in the CDR3. Trimming cost V 3 bases and J 3 bases; bases outside gene matches: 3. In the study's own analysis: Researchers report that nucleated cell counts were estimated from reference gene primer amplification. Generated by immunoSEQ multiplex PCR, the TCRdb table keeps only in-frame clones and is missing some. V and J calls plus clone size are reproduced from that table; the DNA served to infer D and trimming. Of roughly 80,000 clones in the sample, under 90% are singletons; the top ten hold about 40%. The chain uses TRBV25-1 and TRBJ2-1; 12 nucleotides align to TRBD1. This clonotype was sampled from an older man with acute or convalescent COVID-19. Sequenced material: peripheral blood. The CDR3 DNA sequence: TGTGCCAGCAGTGAGAGGGACAGGGGGCACTACAATGAGCAGTTCTTC. Translated: CASSERDRGHYNEQFF. Variable domain in full (rest from reference TRBV25-1 and TRBJ2-1): EADIYQTPRYLVIGTGKKITLECSQTMGHDKMYWYQQDPGMELHLIHYSYGVNSTEKGDLSSESTVSRIRTEHFPLTLESARPSHTSQYLCASSERDRGHYNEQFFGPGTRLTVL.